This T cell receptor (beta chain) was sequenced for a study of response to subunit inactivated influenza vaccine. CDR3 size: 14 residues. CDR1 SNHLY and CDR2 FYNNEI come from the germline V gene. V lost 4 bases, J lost 4 bases, and 11 bases lay in between. TCRdb ran MiXCR on the RT-PCR reads and lists one entry per CDR3 protein. The sample carries approximately 250,000 distinct CDR3 sequences, over 9% recorded once. Overall study findings and caveats: New T cells are recruited in small numbers by each seasonal influenza vaccination, according to the authors' suggestion.

This clonotype was recorded a few times. Its cognate antigen is unknown. This specimen was non-naive T cells sorted from PBMCs, taken around 15 days before vaccination. The sequence derives from a man aged 45-65 years who received an inactivated influenza vaccine. The chain joins TRBV2 to TRBJ1-5; maybe TRBD1 (5 bases). DNA for the CDR3: TGTGCCAGCAGTGCTAGGGGTTTTAATCAGCCCCAGCATTTT. Its translation: CASSARGFNQPQHF. Using reference TRBV2 and TRBJ1-5 for the parts outside the CDR3, the full variable domain is EPEVTQTPSHQVTQMGQEVILRCVPISNHLYFYWYRQILGQKVEFLVSFYNNEISEKSEIFDDQFSVERPDGSNFTLKIRSTKLEDSAMYFCASSARGFNQPQHFGDGTRLSIL.